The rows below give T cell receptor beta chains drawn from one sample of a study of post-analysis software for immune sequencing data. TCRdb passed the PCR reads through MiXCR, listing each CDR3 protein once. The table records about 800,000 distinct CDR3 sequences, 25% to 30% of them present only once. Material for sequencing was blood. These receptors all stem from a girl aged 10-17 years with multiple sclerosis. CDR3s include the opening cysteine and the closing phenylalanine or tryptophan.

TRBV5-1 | CASSMNSRGETQYF
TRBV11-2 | CASSRRREYNEQFF
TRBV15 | CATSRVRGKETQYF
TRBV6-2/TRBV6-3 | CASTSIQETQYF
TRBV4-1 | CASSQVSTDTYGYTF
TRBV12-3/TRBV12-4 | CASSHGLQGGHPQHF
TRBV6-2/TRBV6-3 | CASSWNSPLHF
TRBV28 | CASSFSGQGDYEQYF
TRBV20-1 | CSARTFRGGMSRGNEQYF
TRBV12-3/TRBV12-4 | CASSSGVRANEQYF
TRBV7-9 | CASGGLTSGRASGTDTQYF
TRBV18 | CASSPLRERSYNEQFF
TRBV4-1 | CASQQPLGRKPYNEQFF
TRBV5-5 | CASSLGEIHNSPLHF
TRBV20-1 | CSASYRQTEQYF
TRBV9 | CASSVSLGGGLDEQYF
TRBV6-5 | CASSRTASGGYTF
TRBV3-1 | CASSRGLTGGNEQFF
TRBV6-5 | CASPTALINEKLFF
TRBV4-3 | CASSQETTAMNTEAFF
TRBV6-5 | CASTKNNKHEKLFF
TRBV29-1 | CSVAGQGYGYTF
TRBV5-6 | CASSLVFREFDTQYF
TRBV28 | CASSLSTGTQYF
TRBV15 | CATSQEPDGAYEQYF
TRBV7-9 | CASSLEIGRQGARAKNIQYF
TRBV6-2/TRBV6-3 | CASSYAKTGGPYNEQFF
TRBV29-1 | CSATGATIGNEQFF
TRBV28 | CASSFSEMNTEAFF
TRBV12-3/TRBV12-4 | CASSPRGWDEQFF
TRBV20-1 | CSASLGGNEQFF
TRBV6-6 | CASSYEPAGGETQYF
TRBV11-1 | CATSGPGANVLTF
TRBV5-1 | CASSLVPGGTSGNTIYF
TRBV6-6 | CASSYIDEQFF
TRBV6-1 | CASSEALTEQYF
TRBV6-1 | CASPRAGGILTDTQYF
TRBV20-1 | CSASTDNEKLFF
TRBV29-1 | CSVHRDSIRLDEQFF
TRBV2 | CASRPRGTGTGELFF
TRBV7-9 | CASSLLQGTDTQYF
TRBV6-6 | CASSYKGERPEAFF
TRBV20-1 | CSARDWVEGAGANVLTF
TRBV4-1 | CASSQVAEYHEQFF
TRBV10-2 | CASSERGGEQFF
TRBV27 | CASSYGPGGYEQYF
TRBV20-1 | CSARDYGLAGVNFPDTQYF
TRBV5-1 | CASSWGGTGSYEQYF